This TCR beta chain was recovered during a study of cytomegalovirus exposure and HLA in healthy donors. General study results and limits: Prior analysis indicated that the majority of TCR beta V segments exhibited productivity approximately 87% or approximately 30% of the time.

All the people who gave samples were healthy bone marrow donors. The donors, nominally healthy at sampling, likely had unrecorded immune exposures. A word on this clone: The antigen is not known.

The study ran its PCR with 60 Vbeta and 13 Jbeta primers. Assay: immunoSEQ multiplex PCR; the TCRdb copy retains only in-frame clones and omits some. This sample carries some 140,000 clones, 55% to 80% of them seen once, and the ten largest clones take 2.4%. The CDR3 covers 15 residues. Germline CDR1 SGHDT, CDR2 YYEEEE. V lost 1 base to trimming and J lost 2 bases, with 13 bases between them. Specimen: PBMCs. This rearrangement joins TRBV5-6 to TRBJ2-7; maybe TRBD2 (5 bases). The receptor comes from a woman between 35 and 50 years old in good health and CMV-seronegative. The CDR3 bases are TGTGCCAGCAGCTTGCGGGCGAGGGCAACCTACGAGCAGTACTTC. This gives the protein CASSLRARATYEQYF.